The 29 T cell receptor beta chains in this list originate from one sample, sequenced in a study of shared clonotypes between healthy human individuals. Sequencing was performed with immunoSEQ multiplex PCR; in TCRdb, only in-frame clones are kept and a portion is missing. The sample has about 2 million clones; roughly 96% are singletons. The sample taken for sequencing was naive CD4+ T cells sorted from blood. Subset defined: CD45RA+ positively selected. The receptors here all came from a man aged 18 to 35 in good health.

This clone has just one count. The chain combines TRBV28 with TRBJ1-3, with TRBD1 identical over 7 bases. The J segment lost 0 bases and the V segment lost 4 bases, leaving 9 bases of the junction unmatched. The CDR3 runs 17 residues. CDR1 and CDR2 from the germline V gene are MDHEN and SYDVKM. The CDR3 DNA follows: TGTGCCAGCAGTTCGCCCAATACAGGGGACTCTGGAAACACCATATATTTT. The encoded protein is CASSSPNTGDSGNTIYF. Based on the CDR3 plus reference TRBV28 and TRBJ1-3, the full variable domain is DVKVTQSSRYLVKRTGEKVFLECVQDMDHENMFWYRQDPGLGLRLIYFSYDVKMKEKGDIPEGYSVSREKKERFSLILESASTNQTSMYLCASSSPNTGDSGNTIYFGEGSWLTVV.

This chain joins TRBV11-2 and TRBJ1-1; D not certain. Germline V lookup: CDR1 SGHAT, CDR2 FQNNGV. The CDR3 totals 13 residues. V gave up 8 bases and J gave up 1 base, with 11 bases separating them. The CDR3 sequence: CASSGPGNTEAFF. In nucleotides, the CDR3 is TGTGCCAGCTCTGGGCCAGGGAACACTGAAGCTTTCTTT.

This chain connects TRBV6-1 to TRBJ2-5; D may match TRBD1 or TRBD2 (5 bases each). The ends were cut back, 6 bases at V and 5 bases at J, with 13 bases in the middle. CDR1 MNHNS and CDR2 SASEGT come from the germline V gene. CDR3 length: 13 residues. The CDR3 DNA is TGTGCCAGCAGGGGGGTACAGCTGGAGACCCAGTACTTC. Protein: CASRGVQLETQYF.

The chain joins TRBV27 to TRBJ1-2; TRBD1 agrees at 11 bases. Germline CDR1 and CDR2: MNHEY and SMNVEV (reference sequence). This CDR3 has 17 residues. The V segment lost 5 bases and the J segment 4 bases; nucleotides outside the gene matches: 12. Here the CDR3 DNA reads TGTGCCAGCAGTCTAGTACCGGGACAGGGGGGAGGCTATGGCTACACCTTC. Protein: CASSLVPGQGGGYGYTF.

This chain links TRBV25-1 with TRBJ2-1; 15 nucleotides agree with TRBD2. The V gene end was trimmed by 6 bases and the J gene end by 9 bases; junction bases not matched to a gene: 6. The CDR3 length is 15 residues. The germline CDR1 and CDR2 sequences are MGHDK and SYGVNS. The CDR3 DNA sequence: TGTGCCAGCAGGGGGACTAGCGGGAGGAGAGGTGAGCAGTTCTTC. Translation: CASRGTSGRRGEQFF.

The V call is TRBV2, the J call TRBJ2-2; 14 nucleotides match TRBD2. The ends lost 5 bases at V and 2 bases at J; junction bases unmatched: 7. CDR3 length: 18 residues. CDR1 and CDR2 (germline): SNHLY, FYNNEI. Here the CDR3 DNA reads TGTGCCAGCAGTAGACAGGGACTAGCGGGGGCCAACACCGGGGAGCTGTTTTTT. Translation: CASSRQGLAGANTGELFF. Supplemented by reference TRBV2 and TRBJ2-2, the full variable domain reads EPEVTQTPSHQVTQMGQEVILRCVPISNHLYFYWYRQILGQKVEFLVSFYNNEISEKSEIFDDQFSVERPDGSNFTLKIRSTKLEDSAMYFCASSRQGLAGANTGELFFGEGSRLTVL.

Remarks on this clone: Other DNA sequences in this specimen translate into the identical CDR3. This chain connects TRBV5-1 to TRBJ2-3; TRBD2 is a possible D gene (5 bases). In germline, CDR1 is SGHRS, CDR2 YFSETQ. Trimming shortened V by 2 bases and J by 0 bases, and 7 bases separated the two germline ends. The CDR3 is made up of 14 amino acids. For the CDR3, the DNA is TGCGCCAGCAGCTTAGCGGCTAGCACAGATACGCAGTATTTT. This encodes CASSLAASTDTQYF.

This rearrangement joins TRBV11-2 to TRBJ2-7; D gene ambiguous. Germline V gene data show CDR1 as SGHAT and CDR2 as FQNNGV. This CDR3 region has 14 residues. Trimming pared 0 bases from V and 4 bases from J, leaving 10 bases between. In DNA form, the CDR3 reads TGTGCCAGCAGCTTAGATGACATAGGTTACGAGCAGTACTTC. Translated, it gives CASSLDDIGYEQYF.

Comments on this clone: Other DNA sequences within the sample encode an identical CDR3. This sequence joins TRBV5-1 and TRBJ2-5; a possible D gene is TRBD1 (6 bases). The V and J ends lost 2 bases and 5 bases respectively, with 13 bases between them. The CDR3 spans 14 residues. Germline V gives CDR1 SGHRS, CDR2 YFSETQ. In DNA, the CDR3 is TGCGCCAGCAGCTTAGGGGGTAACGGGGAGACCCAGTACTTC. Residues: CASSLGGNGETQYF. Full variable domain (outside the CDR3, taken from reference TRBV5-1 and TRBJ2-5): KAGVTQTPRYLIKTRGQQVTLSCSPISGHRSVSWYQQTPGQGLQFLFEYFSETQRNKGNFPGRFSGRQFSNSRSEMNVSTLELGDSALYLCASSLGGNGETQYFGPGTRLLVL.

The chain has TRBV7-9 and TRBJ2-1; tentative D call: TRBD2 (5 bases). The length of the CDR3 is 14 residues. Trimming removed 2 bases from V and 8 bases from J, with 13 bases in between. Germline CDR1 SEHNR, CDR2 FQNEAQ (reference sequence). The CDR3 is CASSLNSELDEQFF. Written as DNA, the CDR3 is TGTGCCAGCAGCTTAAATAGCGAACTGGATGAGCAGTTCTTC. The whole variable domain, remainder taken from reference TRBV7-9 and TRBJ2-1, is DTGVSQNPRHKITKRGQNVTFRCDPISEHNRLYWYRQTLGQGPEFLTYFQNEAQLEKSRLLSDRFSAERPKGSFSTLEIQRTEQGDSAMYLCASSLNSELDEQFFGPGTRLTVL.

Details on this clone: This CDR3 is also generated by other DNA sequences in the sample. V usage is TRBV18 and J usage is TRBJ1-2; weak D call: TRBD1 (5 bases). In germline, CDR1 is KGHSH, CDR2 LQKENI. There are 13 residues in the CDR3. V lost 1 base and J lost 3, with 6 bases in between. CDR3 region: CASSPQGDYGYTF. CDR3 in DNA: TGTGCCAGCTCACCACAAGGGGACTATGGCTACACCTTC.

The gene calls are TRBV9 and TRBJ1-1; weak D call: TRBD1 (5 bases). V gave up 4 bases and J gave up 2 bases, with 21 bases separating them. This CDR3 has 17 amino acids. The germline V gene encodes CDR1 SGDLS and CDR2 YYNGEE. The CDR3 here is CASSPTPDSIFNTEAFF. The CDR3 DNA is TGTGCCAGCAGCCCCACCCCCGACAGCATTTTTAACACTGAAGCTTTCTTT.

J is TRBJ1-1 and V is TRBV27; weak D call: TRBD1 (6 bases). The CDR3 is 14 amino acids. CDR1 and CDR2 from the germline V gene are MNHEY and SMNVEV (reference sequence). Trimming cost V 3 bases and J 6 bases, with 14 bases left between them. The CDR3: CASSFTGALAEAFF. The CDR3 DNA follows: TGTGCCAGCAGTTTTACGGGGGCGCTCGCTGAAGCTTTCTTT.

The genes are TRBV7-9 and TRBJ1-6; 8 nucleotides align to TRBD1. The junction had 9 bases not matched to a gene; V was cut back by 5 bases and J by 9 bases. Germline V lookup: CDR1 SEHNR, CDR2 FQNEAQ (reference sequence). The CDR3 contains 15 residues. CDR3: CASSASGTGGSPLHF. CDR3 bases: TGTGCCAGCAGCGCCTCCGGGACAGGAGGTTCACCCCTCCACTTT.

The chain employs TRBV6-5 and TRBJ2-1; tentative D call: TRBD1 (6 bases). CDR3 length: 13 residues. Trimming removed 11 bases at V and 6 bases at J, with 17 bases between. Germline V gives CDR1 MNHEY, CDR2 SVGAGI. In DNA, the CDR3 is TGTGCCCTAGGGGGTCCTCCGGGCAATGAGCAGTTCTTC. Its protein product is CALGGPPGNEQFF.

The chain has TRBV11-3 and TRBJ1-1, with D perhaps TRBD1 (5 bases). V was trimmed by 4 bases and J by 1 base, leaving 19 bases between them. The CDR3 has 17 amino acids. CDR1 and CDR2 from the germline V gene are SGHNT and YENEEA. CDR3 in DNA: TGTGCCAGCAGCTCGCAGGGTGTAGGAGGGGAGAACACTGAAGCTTTCTTT. This sequence encodes CASSSQGVGGENTEAFF.

The chain joins TRBV28 to TRBJ1-2, with no clear D. The germline CDR1 and CDR2 sequences are MDHEN and SYDVKM. V was pared by 3 bases and J by 0 bases, with 8 bases between. This CDR3 contains 14 residues. CDR3 sequence: CASSLTLTNYGYTF. CDR3 DNA sequence: TGTGCCAGCAGTTTGACATTAACTAACTATGGCTACACCTTC.

The rearrangement joins TRBV30 to TRBJ2-5; possible D gene TRBD2, 7 bases. V was pared by 0 bases and J by 5 bases, with 16 bases between. Germline values: CDR1 GTSNPN, CDR2 SVGIG (reference sequence). CDR3 length: 15 amino acids. CDR3 in DNA: TGTGCCTGGAGTGTACAATGGGGGGGCGGGGAGACCCAGTACTTC. Encoded protein: CAWSVQWGGGETQYF.

Regarding this clone: Other DNA sequences in this sample translate to the same CDR3. The CDR3 loop reads CAWSDSSNQPQHF. CDR3 DNA: TGTGCCTGGAGTGACAGTAGCAATCAGCCCCAGCATTTT. The chain uses TRBV30 and TRBJ1-5; D ambiguous. There are 13 residues in the CDR3. V lost 1 base and J lost 0, with 4 bases in between. Germline-derived CDR1 and CDR2 are GTSNPN and SVGIG (reference sequence).

CDR3 sequence (DNA): TGTGCCAGCAGTGAAATCAGGGGCGATACGCAGTATTTT. Protein: CASSEIRGDTQYF. The chain uses TRBV2 and TRBJ2-3; possible D gene TRBD1, 6 bases. CDR3 length equals 13 residues. Trimming pared 2 bases from V and 6 bases from J, leaving 9 bases between. CDR1 SNHLY and CDR2 FYNNEI come from the germline V gene.

This chain uses TRBV7-8 with TRBJ1-6, with 10 bases fitting TRBD1. Germline values: CDR1 SGHVS, CDR2 FQNEAQ. V shed 3 bases, J shed 6 bases, and the junction held 5 bases outside the gene matches. The CDR3 contains 16 residues. The CDR3 region is CASSFDRGQGNSPLHF. Here the CDR3 DNA reads TGTGCCAGCAGCTTTGACAGGGGGCAGGGTAATTCACCCCTCCACTTT.

This clone was recorded once. The chain is built from TRBV6-5 and TRBJ2-5; D might be TRBD1 or TRBD2, each matching 6 bases. V lost 10 bases and J 0 bases, leaving 18 bases between the germline ends. CDR1 and CDR2 from the germline V gene are MNHEY and SVGAGI. This CDR3 has 15 amino acids. CDR3 loop: CATETGGGYQETQYF. The CDR3 nucleotides are TGTGCCACCGAGACAGGTGGGGGGTACCAAGAGACCCAGTACTTC.

This chain links TRBV5-1 with TRBJ2-1; a weak D match, TRBD1 (5 bases). With 0 bases removed from V and 5 bases from J, the gap between germline ends came to 9 bases. Germline V gene lookup returns CDR1 SGHRS and CDR2 YFSETQ. CDR3 size: 14 residues. DNA of the CDR3: TGCGCCAGCAGCTTGGGGGGCAGCCACAATGAGCAGTTCTTC. Translating gives CASSLGGSHNEQFF.

The chain links TRBV5-4 to TRBJ2-3; either TRBD1 or TRBD2 may supply D (5 bases each). Trimming left V 0 bases short and J 1 base short, with 9 bases between. CDR1 SGHNT and CDR2 YYREEE come from the germline V gene (reference sequence). The CDR3 covers 15 residues. Here the CDR3 DNA reads TGTGCCAGCAGCTTGGAGGGGACCCGCACAGATACGCAGTATTTT. Residues: CASSLEGTRTDTQYF.

The rearrangement uses TRBV6-1 and TRBJ2-3, with 11 nucleotides matching TRBD2. The CDR3 loop spans 16 amino acids. The trim removed 2 bases at V and 6 bases at J, leaving 7 bases unmatched. Looked up from germline, CDR1 is MNHNS and CDR2 is SASEGT. Written as DNA, the CDR3 is TGTGCCAGCAGTGAAATAGCGGGGGGGTCCTGGGATACGCAGTATTTT. Protein sequence: CASSEIAGGSWDTQYF.

Turning to this clone: Since a much larger clone is just one base distant, this may be a read error. Different DNA sequences within this sample yield the same CDR3. The V and J genes are TRBV6-6 and TRBJ2-3, with 10 nucleotides matching TRBD2. The V gene's germline CDR1 is MNHNY and CDR2 SVGAGI (reference sequence). The CDR3 runs to 15 residues. CDR3 nucleotide sequence: TGTGCCAGCAGTGAGCCGGGACTAGCGATAGATACGCAGTACTTT. Residues: CASSEPGLAIDTQYF.

The rearrangement links TRBV27 to TRBJ2-1; possible D gene TRBD1, 6 bases. From germline, CDR1 is MNHEY and CDR2 SMNVEV (reference sequence). V was trimmed by 3 bases and J by 16 bases, leaving 19 bases between them. The CDR3 length is 13 residues. CDR3 in amino acids: CASSFYTGPGVFF. CDR3 DNA sequence: TGTGCCAGCAGTTTTTATACAGGGCCAGGCGTATTCTTC.

The V gene is TRBV6-6, the J gene TRBJ1-1; maybe TRBD1 (5 bases). CDR1 and CDR2 (germline): MNHNY, SVGAGI (reference sequence). V lost 6 bases to trimming and J lost 2 bases, with 13 bases between them. The CDR3 totals 14 residues. CDR3 nucleotide sequence: TGTGCCAGCAGGATCGTCGGGGCCAACACTGAAGCTTTCTTT. Amino acids: CASRIVGANTEAFF.

This chain links TRBV2 with TRBJ2-7; D is undetermined. The CDR3 runs to 11 residues. Trimming took 5 bases from V and 6 from J, leaving 8 bases between them. The germline CDR1 and CDR2 sequences are SNHLY and FYNNEI. CDR3 nucleotide sequence: TGTGCCAGCAGTCGGTCATCCGAGCAGTACTTC. Its protein product is CASSRSSEQYF.